The 30 T cell receptor beta chains below all came from one sample that was sequenced in a study of blood T cell repertoires in COVID-19. Data came from immunoSEQ multiplex PCR; TCRdb stores just in-frame clones and leaves some out. The data show 97,000 or so clones, around 87% seen once. The sequenced sample consisted of peripheral blood. The source of these receptors is a man aged 50-60 years with active or convalescent COVID-19.

This chain connects TRBV5-1 to TRBJ2-1, with 11 bases matching TRBD1. V shed 2 bases and J 5 bases; nucleotides not matched to a gene: 12. CDR3 length: 18 amino acids. From germline, CDR1 is SGHRS and CDR2 YFSETQ. The CDR3 DNA reads TGCGCCAGCAGCTTTTTGGCCCCCGGGACAGGGGGAAACAATGAGCAGTTCTTC. Translating gives CASSFLAPGTGGNNEQFF.

The chain recombines TRBV2 with TRBJ2-1; 9 nucleotides match TRBD2. V lost 9 bases, J lost 4 bases, and 4 bases stayed unmatched. Germline V gene lookup returns CDR1 SNHLY and CDR2 FYNNEI. This CDR3 contains 13 residues. DNA for the CDR3: TGTGCCAGTCGACTAGCGGTTTACAATGAGCAGTTCTTC. Its protein is CASRLAVYNEQFF. The whole variable domain, remainder taken from reference TRBV2 and TRBJ2-1, is EPEVTQTPSHQVTQMGQEVILRCVPISNHLYFYWYRQILGQKVEFLVSFYNNEISEKSEIFDDQFSVERPDGSNFTLKIRSTKLEDSAMYFCASRLAVYNEQFFGPGTRLTVL.

V gene TRBV18 combines with J gene TRBJ2-5; 7 bases map to TRBD1. This CDR3 has 13 amino acids. Germline V lookup: CDR1 KGHSH, CDR2 LQKENI. V lost 4 bases and J lost 5; bases outside the gene matches: 4. The CDR3 DNA reads as TGTGCCAGCTCACAGGGGGCAGGGGAGACCCAGTACTTC. The encoded protein is CASSQGAGETQYF.

This clone was picked up a small number of times. The rearrangement joins TRBV5-6 to TRBJ1-4; possibly TRBD1 for D (5 bases). CDR3 length: 14 amino acids. V lost 0 bases to trimming and J lost 8 bases, with 11 bases between them. The germline gives CDR1 SGHDT, CDR2 YYEEEE. CDR3 nucleotide sequence: TGTGCCAGCAGCTTGGCCGGGGGTGTGGAAAAACTGTTTTTT. Its protein product is CASSLAGGVEKLFF.

The rearrangement uses TRBV24-1 and TRBJ2-2, with D tentatively TRBD1 (6 bases). V was pared by 5 bases and J by 8 bases, with 20 bases between. Germline-derived CDR1 and CDR2 are KGHDR and SFDVKD. The CDR3 has 16 residues. Here the CDR3 reads CATSGPPLQGSGELFF. The CDR3 region has the DNA TGTGCCACCAGTGGCCCGCCACTACAGGGTTCGGGGGAGCTGTTTTTT.

V and J are TRBV28 and TRBJ2-6, with D possibly TRBD2 on 5 matching bases. The CDR3 runs to 17 residues. CDR1 MDHEN and CDR2 SYDVKM come from the germline V gene. The germline V and J ends were trimmed by 5 bases and 4 bases, with 18 bases remaining between them. The CDR3, as DNA: TGTGCCAGCAGTCCCCATGACGGATCGGGGGGGGCCAACGTCCTGACTTTC. Its translation: CASSPHDGSGGANVLTF.

The chain links TRBV15 to TRBJ1-1; TRBD1 might be the D (5 bases). This CDR3 spans 13 amino acids. V lost 5 bases, J lost 2 bases, and 9 bases lay in between. Germline-derived CDR1 and CDR2 are LNHNV and YYDKDF (reference sequence). CDR3 DNA sequence: TGTGCCACCAGCCTTACAGGTAACACTGAAGCTTTCTTT. It codes for CATSLTGNTEAFF.

The rearrangement links TRBV10-1 to TRBJ1-1; D might be TRBD1 (6 bases). The CDR3 has 14 amino acids. V lost 4 bases and J lost 6, with 15 bases in between. In germline, CDR1 is WNHNN, CDR2 SYGVQD (reference sequence). The CDR3 coding sequence is TGCGCCAGCAGTGGTGTGACAGGAAGAGCTGAAGCTTTCTTT. Translating it yields CASSGVTGRAEAFF.

This rearrangement joins TRBV12-2 to TRBJ2-7; the D call TRBD1 from the table was never checked on the DNA. TRBV12-2 is shown as a pseudogene. The length of the CDR3 is 13 residues. The CDR3 DNA reads as TGTGCAAGTCGCTTATGCCCTTTTAGGGGGACGTACGTC. Translating it yields CASRLCPFRGTYV.

This clone was counted between two and nine times. The J gene is TRBJ1-5, the V gene TRBV4-1, with D perhaps TRBD1 (6 bases). V was shortened by 5 bases and J by 6 bases, with 8 bases between the two germline ends. The V gene's germline CDR1 is MGHRA and CDR2 YSYEKL. The CDR3 length is 12 residues. CDR3 in amino acids: CASSSQGQPQHF. DNA for the CDR3: TGCGCCAGCAGCTCACAGGGTCAGCCCCAGCATTTT.

This chain joins TRBV6-6 and TRBJ2-2, with D tentatively TRBD1 (6 bases). Germline assignment: CDR1 MNHNY and CDR2 SVGAGI (reference sequence). The CDR3 is 14 amino acids. V lost 3 bases to trimming and J lost 5 bases, with 10 bases between them. The CDR3 nucleotides are TGTGCCAGCAGTTATCAGGGGCGGACCGGGGAGCTGTTTTTT. Translation: CASSYQGRTGELFF.

This clone was counted a single time. Other DNA sequences in this sample translate to the same CDR3. This sequence joins TRBV5-1 and TRBJ1-6; 8 bases are shared with TRBD1. The CDR3 extends over 15 amino acids. V was clipped by 0 bases and J by 6 bases; unmatched bases: 2. Germline CDR1 SGHRS, CDR2 YFSETQ. CDR3 DNA: TGCGCCAGCAGCTTGGCCGGGACAGGTAATTCACCCCTCCACTTT. Translated, it gives CASSLAGTGNSPLHF. The full variable domain, with the rest looked up from reference TRBV5-1 and TRBJ1-6, is KAGVTQTPRYLIKTRGQQVTLSCSPISGHRSVSWYQQTPGQGLQFLFEYFSETQRNKGNFPGRFSGRQFSNSRSEMNVSTLELGDSALYLCASSLAGTGNSPLHFGNGTRLTVT.

The chain combines TRBV5-1 with TRBJ1-4; possible D gene TRBD1, 5 bases. V gave up 0 bases and J gave up 2 bases, with 14 bases separating them. The CDR3 is 17 amino acids. The germline CDR1 and CDR2 sequences are SGHRS and YFSETQ. The CDR3 region is CASSLGIGGTTNEKLFF. As DNA, the CDR3 is TGCGCCAGCAGCTTGGGAATCGGGGGGACGACTAATGAAAAACTGTTTTTT.

In this sample, this clone turned up once. The chain links TRBV4-1 to TRBJ1-2; 12 bases are a match to TRBD1. Germline V CDR1 and CDR2: MGHRA, YSYEKL. CDR3 length: 15 amino acids. V lost 4 bases to trimming and J lost 7 bases; unmatched junction nucleotides: 7. The CDR3 protein is CASSRAGTGGGGYTF. The CDR3 DNA follows: TGCGCCAGCAGCCGAGCCGGGACAGGGGGCGGTGGCTACACCTTC.

The chain has TRBV4-1 and TRBJ2-5, with 12 bases aligning to TRBD2. Germline-derived CDR1 and CDR2 are MGHRA and YSYEKL. This CDR3 spans 15 amino acids. With V trimmed by 1 base and J by 5 bases, 2 bases remained unmatched. CDR3 in DNA: TGCGCCAGCAGCCAAGCCGGGACTAGCGGGGAGACCCAGTACTTC. Its protein is CASSQAGTSGETQYF.

This chain's CDR3 is CASSATGQGNSPLHF. CDR3 in DNA: TGTGCCAGCAGCGCAACGGGACAGGGGAATTCACCCCTCCACTTT. The chain links TRBV5-8 to TRBJ1-6; 10 positions match TRBD1. The CDR3 is 15 amino acids. Trimming took 4 bases from V and 7 from J; bases not matched to a gene: 5. The germline V gene encodes CDR1 SGHTS and CDR2 YDEGEE.

The CDR3 DNA follows: TGCGCCAGCAGTCTAGCGGCGAACACCGGGGAGCTGTTTTTT. Its translation is CASSLAANTGELFF. The chain links TRBV10-1 to TRBJ2-2, with 7 bases identical to TRBD2. This CDR3 has 14 residues. With 5 bases clipped from V and 0 bases from J, the junction kept 0 bases outside the gene matches. Germline loops: CDR1 WNHNN, CDR2 SYGVQD (reference sequence).

The chain is built from TRBV19 and TRBJ1-6, with D maybe TRBD1 (6 bases). This CDR3 is built from 14 residues. Trimming cost V 3 bases and J 8 bases, with 11 bases left between them. CDR1 and CDR2 from the germline V gene are LNHDA and SQIVND (reference sequence). The CDR3 sequence: CASSIQGTYSPLHF. In DNA, the CDR3 is TGTGCCAGTAGTATCCAGGGGACCTATTCACCCCTCCACTTT.

V is TRBV18 and J is TRBJ1-1; TRBD1 matches 7 bases. Germline V CDR1 and CDR2: KGHSH, LQKENI. V dropped 5 bases and J dropped 6; count of bases not matched to a gene: 3. The CDR3 covers 12 residues. The CDR3 bases are TGTGCCAGCTCAGAACAGGGGCCTGAAGCTTTCTTT. It translates to CASSEQGPEAFF. Full variable domain (missing parts from reference TRBV18 and TRBJ1-1): NAGVMQNPRHLVRRRGQEARLRCSPMKGHSHVYWYRQLPEEGLKFMVYLQKENIIDESGMPKERFSAEFPKEGPSILRIQQVVRGDSAAYFCASSEQGPEAFFGQGTRLTVV.

This sequence joins TRBV6-6 and TRBJ2-5; TRBD2 aligns across 7 bases. The V segment lost 0 bases and the J segment 1 base; nucleotides outside the gene matches: 2. Germline assignment: CDR1 MNHNY and CDR2 SVGAGI (reference sequence). This CDR3 is built from 15 residues. Here the CDR3 DNA reads TGTGCCAGCAGTTACTCGGGGGGGATCCAAGAGACCCAGTACTTC. Its protein product is CASSYSGGIQETQYF.

There are a few counts of this clone. The chain links TRBV28 to TRBJ1-4; D is undetermined. Germline loops: CDR1 MDHEN, CDR2 SYDVKM. The CDR3 contains 15 residues. Trimming cost V 6 bases and J 4 bases, with 15 bases left between them. In DNA, the CDR3 is TGTGCCAGCAGCCGATATTCGGAGGATAATGAAAAACTGTTTTTT. It specifies CASSRYSEDNEKLFF.

The genes are TRBV7-2 and TRBJ1-6; D may be TRBD1 (5 bases). Germline V CDR1 and CDR2: SGHTA, FQGNSA. V was cut by 0 bases and J by 4 bases, with 7 bases left in between. The CDR3 is made up of 15 amino acids. CDR3 protein: CASSLAQGYNSPLHF. In DNA form, the CDR3 reads TGTGCCAGCAGCTTAGCCCAGGGTTATAATTCACCCCTCCACTTT.

The chain is built from TRBV7-9 and TRBJ1-1; D not resolved. CDR1 and CDR2 (germline): SEHNR, FQNEAQ (reference sequence). The V end was cut by 6 bases, the J end by 0 bases, with 11 bases between. This CDR3 region has 14 residues. As DNA, the CDR3 is TGTGCCAGCAGATCTACGGGGTTGAACACTGAAGCTTTCTTT. Translating gives CASRSTGLNTEAFF.

The CDR3, as DNA: TGTGCCAGCAGCCACGGCCGACACCGAGCTAACTATGGCTACACCTTC. Amino acid sequence: CASSHGRHRANYGYTF. The chain combines TRBV5-8 with TRBJ1-2; D uncertain. The V end lost 4 bases, the J end lost 0 bases, and 16 bases lay between the germline ends. Looked up from germline, CDR1 is SGHTS and CDR2 is YDEGEE. The CDR3 sequence is 16 residues long.

A few counts support this clone. At the DNA level, this CDR3 is encoded by other sequences in the same sample as well. The chain joins TRBV20-1 to TRBJ2-7; D is unresolved. Germline loops: CDR1 DFQATT, CDR2 SNEGSKA (reference sequence). CDR3 length: 11 residues. The ends were cut back, 2 bases at V and 5 bases at J, with 7 bases in the middle. The CDR3 DNA reads as TGCAGTGCTAGATCTGGCCACGAGCAGTACGTC. It codes for CSARSGHEQYV.

V is TRBV5-1 and J is TRBJ2-2; weak D call: TRBD1 (5 bases). Germline loops: CDR1 SGHRS, CDR2 YFSETQ. The length of the CDR3 is 15 residues. V lost 0 bases and J 0 bases, leaving 6 bases between the germline ends. CDR3 nucleotides: TGCGCCAGCAGCTTGGAGGGGCCGAACACCGGGGAGCTGTTTTTT. The encoded protein is CASSLEGPNTGELFF.

The CDR3 loop reads CASSFLQGDGYTF. The CDR3 DNA is TGTGCCAGCAGTTTCCTACAGGGTGATGGCTACACCTTC. The genes are TRBV6-6 and TRBJ1-2; a possible D gene is TRBD1 (6 bases). CDR3 length: 13 amino acids. The V gene's germline CDR1 is MNHNY and CDR2 SVGAGI (reference sequence). V was clipped by 4 bases and J by 6 bases, with 12 bases between them.

The rearrangement joins TRBV19 to TRBJ1-1; the D gene is possibly TRBD1 (6 bases). This CDR3 comprises 13 residues. Germline CDR1 reads LNHDA; CDR2 reads SQIVND (reference sequence). V lost 7 bases to trimming and J lost 6 bases, with 15 bases between them. CDR3 bases: TGTGCCAGTACCAAACAGGGTGTGCCTGAAGCTTTCTTT. Translated, it gives CASTKQGVPEAFF.

The chain joins TRBV28 to TRBJ2-1, with D perhaps matching TRBD1 (5 bases). CDR3 size: 17 residues. Trimming shortened V by 1 base and J by 5 bases, and 18 bases separated the two germline ends. Germline CDR1 MDHEN, CDR2 SYDVKM. Written as DNA, the CDR3 is TGTGCCAGCAGTTTATATCTTACAGGTAATGGAGACAATGAGCAGTTCTTC. Protein product: CASSLYLTGNGDNEQFF.

This sequence joins TRBV2 and TRBJ2-3, with TRBD1 identical over 10 bases. CDR1 and CDR2 (germline): SNHLY, FYNNEI. V shed 9 bases, J shed 3 bases, and the junction held 12 bases outside the gene matches. The CDR3 is made up of 16 amino acids. In DNA, the CDR3 is TGTGCCAGTCTATTGGGACAGGGGCCTTATACAGATACGCAGTATTTT. It encodes CASLLGQGPYTDTQYF.